This TCR beta chain was captured by sequencing in a study of T cell repertoires in cytomegalovirus infection. Germline CDR1 is SGHTA and CDR2 is FQGNSA. Trimming pared 1 base from V and 4 bases from J, leaving 10 bases between. CDR3 length equals 14 residues. TCRdb used MiXCR to reprocess the reads, holding one entry per CDR3 protein. The sample records 200,000 to 300,000 distinct CDR3 sequences, around 8.7% being singletons. Many counts were recorded for this clonotype. This chain connects TRBV7-2 to TRBJ2-5, with D unclear. The sample was PBMCs. This TCR derives from a human donor in good health (CMV status not recorded). Some clones in this sample may be carry-over from other donors' samples. The CDR3 bases are TGTGCCAGCAGCTTAGAAGACGTCGGAGAGACCCAGTACTTC. Amino acids: CASSLEDVGETQYF. Supplemented by reference TRBV7-2 and TRBJ2-5, the full variable domain reads GAGVSQSPSNKVTEKGKDVELRCDPISGHTALYWYRQSLGQGLEFLIYFQGNSAPDKSGLPSDRFSAERTGGSVSTLTIQRTQQEDSAVYLCASSLEDVGETQYFGPGTRLLVL.